This passage covers 10 T cell receptor beta chains from one sample sequenced in a study of Graves' ophthalmopathy and Graves' hyperthyroidism. The authors amplified TCR beta CDR3 regions, and they did so from RNA transcripts for repertoire sequencing. RT-PCR was first run with HTBI primers, then multiplex PCR in a second round. TCRdb reanalysed the multiplex PCR reads using MiXCR and keeps one entry per CDR3 protein. The sample holds hundreds of thousands of distinct CDR3 sequences, more than 40% seen once. Sequenced: peripheral blood. These receptors were taken from an adult man with Graves' ophthalmopathy.

Only a few counts were recorded for this clonotype. The rearrangement links TRBV4-2 to TRBJ2-7; the match to TRBD1 covers 8 bases. The CDR3 totals 16 residues. Per germline, CDR1 LGHNA and CDR2 YNFKEQ. The V segment lost 4 bases and the J segment 1 base; nucleotides outside the gene matches: 9. In DNA, the CDR3 is TGTGCCAGCAGCCCTAGTGTGGACAGGGTATCCTACGAGCAGTACTTC. This sequence encodes CASSPSVDRVSYEQYF.

This clonotype has only one observation. With a much larger clone just one base away, this may be a read error. The chain has TRBV5-4 and TRBJ1-2; D unresolved. The germline gives CDR1 SGHNT, CDR2 YYREEE (reference sequence). The CDR3 sequence is 15 residues long. DNA of the CDR3: TGTGCCAGCAGCAACAGCCCGGCCGGGATGGGTGGCAACACCTTC. Its translation: CASSNSPAGMGGNTF.

This clonotype came up once. V usage is TRBV7-2 and J usage is TRBJ1-4; maybe TRBD1 (6 bases). CDR1 is SGHTA and CDR2 is FQGNSA in the germline V gene. V dropped 1 base and J dropped 3 bases, with 12 bases sitting between them. The CDR3 loop spans 16 amino acids. The CDR3 loop is CASSLVGGRANEKLFF. In DNA form, the CDR3 reads TGTGCCAGCAGCTTAGTCGGGGGCAGAGCTAATGAAAAACTGTTTTTT.

The CDR3 region is CASTTPGHTNYGYTF. CDR3 DNA sequence: TGTGCCAGCACCACTCCGGGACACACTAACTATGGCTACACCTTC. This chain uses TRBV2 with TRBJ1-2; maybe TRBD1 (6 bases). Germline V gives CDR1 SNHLY, CDR2 FYNNEI. The CDR3 contains 15 residues. V dropped 7 bases and J dropped 0 bases, with 15 bases sitting between them.

This rearrangement joins TRBV6-5 to TRBJ1-1, with 7 bases aligning to TRBD1. This CDR3 has 16 residues. With 7 bases clipped from V and 1 base from J, the junction kept 12 bases outside the gene matches. Germline V lookup: CDR1 MNHEY, CDR2 SVGAGI. The CDR3 DNA sequence: TGTGCCAGCAATGTGGGCACAGGGGACCGGAACACTGAAGCTTTCTTT. Its translation: CASNVGTGDRNTEAFF.

Here the CDR3 DNA reads TGTGCCAGCAGCCCTTGGACAGACTTTGGCTACACCTTC. Residues: CASSPWTDFGYTF. The V and J genes are TRBV3-1 and TRBJ1-2; tentatively, D is TRBD1 (6 bases). Deletions cut 4 bases from V and 7 bases from J, with 13 bases between. CDR1 is LGHDT, CDR2 YNNKEL, per germline (reference sequence). The CDR3 contains 13 residues.

The rearrangement uses TRBV10-3 and TRBJ2-5; the match to TRBD2 covers 11 bases. Gene TRBJ2-1 matches the end of the DNA better, so the J call may be wrong. The germline CDR1 and CDR2 sequences are ENHRY and SYGVKD. There are 17 residues in the CDR3. As DNA, the CDR3 is TGTGCCATCAGTGACTCCGGGACTAGCGGCCACTACAATGAGCAGTTCTTC. Its translation is CAISDSGTSGHYNEQFF.

The chain combines TRBV5-1 with TRBJ2-5, with a weak D call TRBD2 (5 bases). Trimming removed 3 bases from V and 5 bases from J, with 17 bases in between. The germline V gene has CDR1 SGHRS and CDR2 YFSETQ. The CDR3 is made up of 15 amino acids. In DNA form, the CDR3 reads TGCGCCAGCAGCTCACAGTCGGGGATTGGGGAGACCCAGTACTTC. Translating gives CASSSQSGIGETQYF.

This clonotype came up many times. This chain links TRBV14 with TRBJ1-2; 7 bases fit TRBD1. V lost 0 bases to trimming and J lost 7 bases; unmatched junction nucleotides: 14. Germline assignment: CDR1 SGHDN and CDR2 FVKESK. The CDR3 sequence is 17 residues long. CDR3 bases: TGTGCCAGCAGCCAAGATCGGGACAGCCTAACCGTGGCTGGCTACACCTTC. Residues: CASSQDRDSLTVAGYTF.

CDR3 residues: CASSPGGTGRNTEAFF. As DNA, the CDR3 is TGTGCCAGCAGCCCAGGGGGCACAGGGAGGAACACTGAAGCTTTCTTT. The rearrangement links TRBV7-2 to TRBJ1-1; 8 bases are shared with TRBD1. V gave up 5 bases and J gave up 1 base; unmatched junction bases: 9. This CDR3 region has 16 residues. CDR1 and CDR2 from the germline V gene are SGHTA and FQGNSA.